Following are 14 T cell receptor beta chains from one sample sequenced in a study of blood T cell repertoires in COVID-19. Profiling relied on immunoSEQ multiplex PCR, and the TCRdb table lists in-frame clones only, not all of them. The repertoire holds some 360,000 clones, with about nine tenths as singletons. Specimen: PBMCs or T cells enriched from blood (not recorded which). The receptors were sampled from a woman in her 30s who had been exposed to COVID-19.

This chain uses TRBV3-1 (or the pseudogene TRBV3-2) with TRBJ2-1; 7 nucleotides match TRBD1. The CDR3 runs 12 residues. Per germline, CDR1 LGHDT and CDR2 YNNKEL (reference sequence). Losses at the gene ends were 8 bases for V and 12 bases for J; bases not matched to a gene: 10. The CDR3 nucleotides are TGTGCCAGCGGATTACAGGGGTCTGCGCAGTTCTTC. Protein: CASGLQGSAQFF.

The rearrangement links TRBV10-2 to TRBJ2-7; 15 nucleotides match TRBD2. This CDR3 region has 15 residues. Trimming at V came to 4 bases and at J to 4 bases, leaving 2 bases not matched to a gene. Germline V lookup: CDR1 WSHSY, CDR2 SAAADI. Here the CDR3 DNA reads TGCGCCAGCAGTGGGACTAGCGGGAGGGTATACGAGCAGTACTTC. It encodes CASSGTSGRVYEQYF.

A few counts support this clone. The DNA for the CDR3 is TGCAGCGCCGCGGAGGGCCCCCACGAGCAGTACTTC. It translates to CSAAEGPHEQYF. The chain employs TRBV29-1 and TRBJ2-7; D perhaps matches TRBD2 (6 bases). This CDR3 region has 12 residues. Germline assignment: CDR1 SQVTM and CDR2 ANQGSEA. The germline V and J ends were trimmed by 7 bases and 5 bases, with 15 bases remaining between them.

The genes are TRBV14 and TRBJ1-6, with 9 bases fitting TRBD1. V gave up 3 bases and J gave up 8 bases; unmatched junction bases: 14. The CDR3 is 18 residues long. The germline V gene has CDR1 SGHDN and CDR2 FVKESK. Here the CDR3 reads CASSHDGYGTGSYSPLHF. In DNA form, the CDR3 reads TGTGCCAGCAGCCATGATGGATATGGGACAGGGAGTTATTCACCCCTCCACTTT.

The J gene is TRBJ2-7, the V gene TRBV7-6, with TRBD1 matching over 9 bases. V dropped 1 base and J dropped 6; count of bases not matched to a gene: 4. Germline assignment: CDR1 SGHVS and CDR2 FNYEAQ. The CDR3 extends over 14 amino acids. CDR3 residues: CASSLDRGLTEQYF. Here the CDR3 DNA reads TGTGCCAGCAGCTTAGACAGGGGGCTTACCGAGCAGTACTTC.

V and J are TRBV7-8 and TRBJ2-5; 7 bases agree with TRBD1. Per germline, CDR1 SGHVS and CDR2 FQNEAQ. The CDR3 runs 16 residues. Trimming took 5 bases from V and 7 from J; bases not matched to a gene: 16. CDR3 in DNA: TGTGCCAGCAGCCCGAGACCGGGACAGTACCGAGGGACCCAGTACTTC. Residues: CASSPRPGQYRGTQYF.

V usage is TRBV29-1 and J usage is TRBJ1-1, with D possibly matching TRBD1 (5 bases). The germline V gene encodes CDR1 SQVTM and CDR2 ANQGSEA. This CDR3 is 13 amino acids long. V was trimmed by 6 bases and J by 0 bases, leaving 11 bases between them. CDR3 coding DNA: TGCAGCGTCGTCGACAGACTGAACACTGAAGCTTTCTTT. Residues: CSVVDRLNTEAFF. Filled out from reference TRBV29-1 and TRBJ1-1, the complete variable domain reads SAVISQKPSRDICQRGTSLTIQCQVDSQVTMMFWYRQQPGQSLTLIATANQGSEATYESGFVIDKFPISRPNLTFSTLTVSNMSPEDSSIYLCSVVDRLNTEAFFGQGTRLTVV.

This CDR3 is CASSGTGVLSGNTIYF. In DNA, the CDR3 is TGTGCCAGCAGTGGGACAGGGGTGCTCTCTGGAAACACCATATATTTT. The chain is built from TRBV25-1 and TRBJ1-3, with 9 bases fitting TRBD1. V gave up 4 bases and J gave up 0 bases; unmatched junction bases: 4. This CDR3 is 16 amino acids long. Germline V gene lookup returns CDR1 MGHDK and CDR2 SYGVNS.

The rearrangement uses TRBV3-1 (or the pseudogene TRBV3-2) and TRBJ2-1, with 9 bases fitting TRBD2. The ends lost 0 bases at V and 2 bases at J; junction bases unmatched: 2. Germline-derived CDR1 and CDR2 are LGHDT and YNNKEL (reference sequence). This CDR3 region has 16 residues. CDR3 nucleotides: TGTGCCAGCAGCCAAGAGGTAGCGGGAGCCTACAATGAGCAGTTCTTC. Protein sequence: CASSQEVAGAYNEQFF.

This sequence joins TRBV7-9 and TRBJ1-5; D unresolved. The germline V gene encodes CDR1 SEHNR and CDR2 FQNEAQ (reference sequence). V lost 6 bases and J lost 6, with 18 bases in between. The CDR3 consists of 15 residues. The CDR3 region is CASSLGSGIGQPQHF. In DNA, the CDR3 is TGTGCCAGCAGTCTAGGATCCGGGATTGGTCAGCCCCAGCATTTT.

This chain joins TRBV6-5 and TRBJ2-1; maybe TRBD2 (6 bases). The germline V gene encodes CDR1 MNHEY and CDR2 SVGAGI. The V and J ends lost 6 bases and 12 bases respectively, with 15 bases between them. The CDR3 is 12 residues long. This chain's CDR3 is CASRATGTPQFF. In nucleotides, the CDR3 is TGTGCCAGCAGGGCTACCGGGACTCCGCAGTTCTTC.

V and J are TRBV7-6 and TRBJ1-2, with D hard to call. V lost 7 bases and J 3 bases, leaving 15 bases between the germline ends. Germline V gene sequence: CDR1 SGHVS, CDR2 FNYEAQ. The CDR3 has 14 amino acids. Here the CDR3 DNA reads TGTGCCAGCACCCCCCGGAGGGCATACTATGGCTACACCTTC. Translating it yields CASTPRRAYYGYTF. Using reference TRBV7-6 and TRBJ1-2 for the parts outside the CDR3, the full variable domain is GAGVSQSPRYKVTKRGQDVALRCDPISGHVSLYWYRQALGQGPEFLTYFNYEAQQDKSGLPNDRFSAERPEGSISTLTIQRTEQRDSAMYRCASTPRRAYYGYTFGSGTRLTVV.

This clone was recorded once. The rearrangement uses TRBV7-9 and TRBJ2-3, with 9 nucleotides matching TRBD1. Unmatched junction bases numbered 5, after V lost 4 bases and J lost 0 bases. Germline V lookup: CDR1 SEHNR, CDR2 FQNEAQ (reference sequence). This CDR3 is built from 16 residues. CDR3 nucleotides: TGTGCCAGCAGCTCCAGGACAGGGGAGAGCACAGATACGCAGTATTTT. This encodes CASSSRTGESTDTQYF. Looking up the rest from reference TRBV7-9 and TRBJ2-3 gives the full variable domain: DTGVSQNPRHKITKRGQNVTFRCDPISEHNRLYWYRQTLGQGPEFLTYFQNEAQLEKSRLLSDRFSAERPKGSFSTLEIQRTEQGDSAMYLCASSSRTGESTDTQYFGPGTRLTVL.

V and J are TRBV6-2 or TRBV6-3 and TRBJ2-7; maybe TRBD2 (5 bases). This CDR3 region has 16 residues. Germline assignment: CDR1 MNHEY and CDR2 SVGEGT. V was shortened by 0 bases and J by 2 bases, with 14 bases between the two germline ends. The CDR3: CASSYSAASRAYEQYF. CDR3 nucleotides: TGTGCCAGCAGTTACTCGGCGGCTAGCAGAGCCTACGAGCAGTACTTC.